The next 22 T cell receptor beta chains were all read from a single sample in a study of human T cells and chemical hapten exposure (dated by TCRdb to about 2021). Receptor libraries were prepared by RACE. For sequencing, a NextSeq 500 was employed. The public reads were quality trimmed at Q25 with fastp and then assembled into clones with MiXCR by TCRdb, keeping productive beta chains. Rows with a matching CDR3 protein are joined into one entry that keeps the most common DNA and genes. Counted in this sample were a few hundred thousand distinct CDR3 sequences; 4.8% of them appeared once. The leading ten clones occupy approximately 2.5% of the sample. What this sample's time point label stands for: patch test 1, 2 weeks after DPC sensitization. Per the publication, the treatment or condition label means: therapeutic diphenylcyclopropenone sensitization with weekly scalp DPC. The starting material was whole blood, obtained in connection with sensitization to the hapten diphenylcyclopropenone (DPC). Receptors originate from a woman aged 50 to 60 with alopecia areata. Some clones in this sample may be carry-over from other donors' samples.

Ten or more counts support this clonotype. This chain links TRBV2 with TRBJ2-1, with 16 bases fitting TRBD2. In germline, CDR1 is SNHLY, CDR2 FYNNEI. This CDR3 comprises 15 residues. V shed 6 bases and J 6 bases; nucleotides not matched to a gene: 2. CDR3 nucleotide sequence: TGTGCCAGCAGGGGACTAGCGGGAGGGATCAATGAGCAGTTCTTC. It translates to CASRGLAGGINEQFF.

There are many counts of this clonotype. The V and J genes are TRBV6-6 and TRBJ2-5; TRBD2 matches at 13 bases. The germline gives CDR1 MNHNY, CDR2 SVGAGI (reference sequence). CDR3 length: 18 amino acids. V lost 5 bases to trimming and J lost 0 bases; unmatched junction nucleotides: 9. The CDR3 loop is CASSAGTSGASHQETQYF. The CDR3 bases are TGTGCCAGCAGTGCCGGGACTAGCGGGGCCTCTCACCAAGAGACCCAGTACTTC.

The CDR3 DNA sequence: TGTGCCAGCAGCGTAGCCGGAGTGGTAGGGGAGACCCAGTACTTC. Its protein is CASSVAGVVGETQYF. The chain carries TRBV9 and TRBJ2-5; D gene uncertain. V was clipped by 0 bases and J by 5 bases, with 14 bases between them. Germline V CDR1 and CDR2: SGDLS, YYNGEE. This CDR3 is built from 15 residues.

The sample holds a few counts of this clonotype. The chain uses TRBV20-1 and TRBJ2-7; 10 positions match TRBD2. The V segment lost 3 bases and the J segment 6 bases; nucleotides outside the gene matches: 8. Germline V CDR1 and CDR2: DFQATT, SNEGSKA (reference sequence). The CDR3 covers 14 residues. In nucleotides, the CDR3 is TGCAGTGCTAGCAAGCCTAGCGGGAGTTCCGAGCAGTACTTC. Its translation is CSASKPSGSSEQYF.

This clonotype was counted at least ten times. The gene calls are TRBV19 and TRBJ2-2, with 8 bases matching TRBD1. CDR3 length: 18 residues. After removal of 3 bases from V and 7 bases from J, the junction contained 16 bases not matched to a gene. CDR1 is LNHDA and CDR2 is SQIVND in the germline V gene (reference sequence). CDR3 bases: TGTGCCAGTAGTATGTATGGCATAGACAGGGGCTCGGTCGGGGAGCTGTTTTTT. Protein product: CASSMYGIDRGSVGELFF.

In this sample, this clonotype turned up many times. The CDR3 region is CSANRDRREAFF. The CDR3 DNA reads TGCAGTGCTAACCGGGACAGGAGAGAAGCTTTCTTT. This chain links TRBV20-1 with TRBJ1-1, with 8 bases matching TRBD1. The CDR3 consists of 12 residues. With V trimmed by 4 bases and J by 8 bases, 6 bases remained unmatched. Per the germline V gene, CDR1 is DFQATT and CDR2 is SNEGSKA (reference sequence).

The chain is built from TRBV6-5 and TRBJ2-1; tentatively, D is TRBD2 (6 bases). The CDR3 totals 11 residues. Trimming stripped 7 bases from V and 9 bases from J, with 10 bases between. Germline assignment: CDR1 MNHEY and CDR2 SVGAGI. The CDR3: CASNSGVEQFF. For the CDR3, the DNA is TGTGCCAGCAACTCGGGAGTTGAGCAGTTCTTC.

To note about this clonotype: Since a much larger clone is just one base distant, this may be a read error. This sequence joins TRBV21-1 and TRBJ2-5; the D call TRBD1 from the table was never checked on the DNA. TRBV21-1 corresponds to a pseudogene. CDR3 length: 19 amino acids. The DNA for the CDR3 is TGTGCCAGCAGCTCCCCGGGGGGCTCGAACAGGGGTAACGGAGAGACCCAGTACTTC. Encoded protein: CASSSPGGSNRGNGETQYF.

This clonotype came up many times. The chain uses TRBV20-1 and TRBJ1-6; D is possibly TRBD1 (5 bases). This CDR3 region has 12 residues. Germline CDR1 reads DFQATT; CDR2 reads SNEGSKA (reference sequence). Trimming pared 6 bases from V and 6 bases from J, leaving 9 bases between. The CDR3 DNA is TGCAGTGCGAGGGGAGGTAATTCACCCCTCCACTTT. Amino acid sequence: CSARGGNSPLHF.

There are a few counts of this clonotype. The genes are TRBV29-1 and TRBJ2-2; D is ambiguous. The CDR3 length is 13 residues. The V and J ends lost 0 bases and 7 bases respectively, with 9 bases between them. Germline V CDR1 and CDR2: SQVTM, ANQGSEA. The CDR3 reads CSVEEATDGELFF. The CDR3 nucleotides are TGCAGCGTTGAAGAAGCCACCGACGGGGAGCTGTTTTTT.

This clonotype was counted many times. The chain has TRBV7-8 and TRBJ2-5; the D gene is possibly TRBD2 (6 bases). Germline V CDR1 and CDR2: SGHVS, FQNEAQ. The ends were cut back, 5 bases at V and 1 base at J, with 11 bases in the middle. CDR3 size: 14 residues. The CDR3 DNA follows: TGTGCCAGCAGCCATCTAGCGCCCCAAGAGACCCAGTACTTC. It is translated as CASSHLAPQETQYF.

This clonotype was counted a few times. The rearrangement joins TRBV20-1 to TRBJ1-5; maybe TRBD1 (6 bases). The CDR3 is 14 amino acids. CDR1 DFQATT and CDR2 SNEGSKA come from the germline V gene (reference sequence). Trimming took 0 bases from V and 5 from J, leaving 11 bases between them. The CDR3 bases are TGCAGTGCTAGAGAAGGAGGGGGACATCAGCCCCAGCATTTT. Translated, it gives CSAREGGGHQPQHF.

This clonotype was counted only a few times. This chain links TRBV7-2 with TRBJ1-1; 9 nucleotides agree with TRBD1. CDR3 length: 15 amino acids. The V gene's germline CDR1 is SGHTA and CDR2 FQGNSA. Trimming cost V 2 bases and J 5 bases; bases outside gene matches: 6. CDR3 coding DNA: TGTGCCAGCAGCTTATCGAGACAGGGGGAGACTGAAGCTTTCTTT. Translated: CASSLSRQGETEAFF.

This clonotype was counted many times. The chain joins TRBV7-3 to TRBJ2-7; 7 bases agree with TRBD1. The ends lost 4 bases at V and 5 bases at J; junction bases unmatched: 5. The germline V gene encodes CDR1 SGHTA and CDR2 FQGTGA. This CDR3 region has 13 residues. The CDR3: CASSSDRDNEQYF. DNA of the CDR3: TGTGCCAGCAGCTCCGACAGGGACAACGAGCAGTACTTC.

This clonotype was counted ten times or more. The V gene is TRBV28, the J gene TRBJ2-7, with 10 bases aligning to TRBD1. The ends lost 7 bases at V and 4 bases at J; junction bases unmatched: 16. The CDR3 covers 17 residues. The germline V gene encodes CDR1 MDHEN and CDR2 SYDVKM. Here the CDR3 reads CASTAPPGTGDGYEQYF. DNA of the CDR3: TGTGCCAGCACCGCCCCCCCCGGGACAGGGGACGGGTACGAGCAGTACTTC.

The table lists this clonotype with a few counts. The chain is built from TRBV6-2 or TRBV6-3 and TRBJ2-1; D uncertain. CDR1 is MNHEY, CDR2 SVGEGT, per germline. With 8 bases removed from V and 6 bases from J, the gap between germline ends came to 20 bases. The CDR3 is 15 residues long. The CDR3 loop is CASFFPGDPGNEQFF. The CDR3 coding sequence is TGTGCCAGCTTCTTCCCCGGCGATCCAGGCAATGAGCAGTTCTTC.

This clonotype was seen more than once but under ten times. The V and J genes are TRBV6-2 or TRBV6-3 and TRBJ2-5; 9 nucleotides match TRBD2. Trimming took 2 bases from V and 4 from J; bases not matched to a gene: 5. The germline V gene has CDR1 MNHEY and CDR2 SVGEGT. The CDR3 has 15 residues. The CDR3 sequence: CASSYVGSGRETQYF. The DNA of the CDR3 is TGTGCCAGCAGTTACGTTGGTAGCGGGAGAGAGACCCAGTACTTC.

This clonotype was observed a handful of times. The rearrangement uses TRBV2 and TRBJ1-5, with D perhaps matching TRBD1 (5 bases). This CDR3 contains 15 residues. V shed 7 bases and J shed 4 bases, with 17 bases lying between them. The V gene's germline CDR1 is SNHLY and CDR2 FYNNEI. The CDR3 nucleotides are TGTGCCAGCACTTACCGGGACGGGGAGAATCAGCCCCAGCATTTT. As protein: CASTYRDGENQPQHF.

V and J are TRBV27 and TRBJ2-2; D is tentatively TRBD1 or TRBD2 (5 bases each). This CDR3 is 14 amino acids long. CDR1 is MNHEY, CDR2 SMNVEV, per germline (reference sequence). The V gene lost 3 bases and the J gene lost 6 bases, with 11 bases spanning the gap. CDR3 in amino acids: CASSFNRDAGELFF. The DNA for the CDR3 is TGTGCCAGCAGTTTTAATAGGGACGCCGGGGAGCTGTTTTTT.

This clonotype was counted ten times or more. The chain joins TRBV11-2 to TRBJ2-5; D perhaps matches TRBD1 (6 bases). CDR1 is SGHAT, CDR2 FQNNGV, per germline. V was pared by 1 base and J by 1 base, with 10 bases between. CDR3 size: 15 residues. Here the CDR3 reads CASSLVGQTQETQYF. The CDR3 DNA is TGTGCCAGCAGCTTAGTTGGACAGACCCAAGAGACCCAGTACTTC.

Ten or more counts support this clonotype. The V gene is TRBV5-1, the J gene TRBJ1-1; 12 bases agree with TRBD1. CDR1 is SGHRS and CDR2 is YFSETQ in the germline V gene. Losses at the gene ends were 4 bases for V and 6 bases for J; bases not matched to a gene: 4. The CDR3 consists of 14 residues. The chain's CDR3 is CASSMGQGASEAFF. In DNA form, the CDR3 reads TGCGCCAGCAGCATGGGACAGGGGGCGTCTGAAGCTTTCTTT.

This clonotype was detected ten times or more. The chain carries TRBV5-1 and TRBJ1-6; D is unclear. CDR1 is SGHRS and CDR2 is YFSETQ in the germline V gene. The CDR3 is 16 residues long. Deletions cut 0 bases from V and 4 bases from J, with 11 bases between. CDR3: CASSLGLSVYNSPLHF. The CDR3, as DNA: TGCGCCAGCAGCTTGGGACTGTCGGTTTATAATTCACCCCTCCACTTT.